This TCR beta chain is drawn from a study of blood T cell repertoires in COVID-19. Looking at the study overall: Spain, Italy and the United States supplied samples that represented acute and convalescent COVID-19.

As processed by the authors: Estimated nucleated cell counts came from reference gene primer amplification. The assay was immunoSEQ multiplex PCR, and TCRdb's table has in-frame clones only and misses some. For V, J and clone size, that table is used; D and trimming come from the DNA. This sample has about 210,000 clones, with 82% found just once. V was trimmed by 3 bases and J by 11 bases, leaving 14 bases between them. The CDR3 has 12 amino acids. Germline CDR1 and CDR2: SGHRS and YFSETQ. The sequenced sample was peripheral blood. The receptor was isolated from a woman aged 40 to 50 with acute or convalescent COVID-19. V is TRBV5-1 and J is TRBJ1-1; D perhaps matches TRBD1 (5 bases). The CDR3 sequence is CASSSGPRDAFF. CDR3 DNA: TGCGCCAGCAGCTCGGGCCCCAGGGATGCTTTCTTT.